This T cell receptor (beta chain) was sequenced during a study of shared clonotypes between healthy human individuals. In the study overall: Per donor, three plates held CD4 naive cells, three held CD4 memory, two held CD8 naive and one held CD8 memory.

This clone was detected a few times. Data came from immunoSEQ multiplex PCR; TCRdb stores just in-frame clones and leaves some out. The data show 640,000 or so clones, with around 72% seen just once and approximately 1.8% held by the top ten. The material sequenced was memory CD4+ T cells sorted from blood. Subset specified: CD45RA-negative fraction. This TCR derives from a woman in her 30s in good health.

CDR3 sequence reads: CAANYAAGELFF. For the CDR3, the DNA is TGTGCCGCCAATTATGCGGCCGGGGAGCTGTTTTTT. The gene calls are TRBV30 and TRBJ2-2; D is unclear. Germline V CDR1 and CDR2: GTSNPN, SVGIG (reference sequence). The V end was cut by 8 bases, the J end by 6 bases, with 13 bases between. The CDR3 sequence is 12 residues long.